Reported below is one T cell receptor (beta chain). The V gene end was trimmed by 10 bases and the J gene end by 2 bases; junction bases not matched to a gene: 11. In germline, CDR1 is MDHEN, CDR2 SYDVKM. The CDR3 is 15 amino acids. This specimen comes from a study of cytomegalovirus exposure and HLA in healthy donors. PCR involved 60 Vbeta and 13 Jbeta primers. Only in-frame clones appear in the TCRdb table, and some are missing; sequencing was by immunoSEQ multiplex PCR. The table records fewer than 100,000 clones, more than 70% of them present only once. The origin of this receptor is a male donor in good health and CMV-seropositive. Sample: PBMCs. This chain uses TRBV28 with TRBJ1-5; TRBD1 agrees at 7 bases. Here the CDR3 reads CATTGGGGGNQPQHF. The CDR3, as DNA: TGTGCCACCACGGGTGGAGGGGGCGGCAATCAGCCCCAGCATTTT. The whole variable domain, filled in from reference TRBV28 and TRBJ1-5, reads DVKVTQSSRYLVKRTGEKVFLECVQDMDHENMFWYRQDPGLGLRLIYFSYDVKMKEKGDIPEGYSVSREKKERFSLILESASTNQTSMYLCATTGGGGGNQPQHFGDGTRLSIL.